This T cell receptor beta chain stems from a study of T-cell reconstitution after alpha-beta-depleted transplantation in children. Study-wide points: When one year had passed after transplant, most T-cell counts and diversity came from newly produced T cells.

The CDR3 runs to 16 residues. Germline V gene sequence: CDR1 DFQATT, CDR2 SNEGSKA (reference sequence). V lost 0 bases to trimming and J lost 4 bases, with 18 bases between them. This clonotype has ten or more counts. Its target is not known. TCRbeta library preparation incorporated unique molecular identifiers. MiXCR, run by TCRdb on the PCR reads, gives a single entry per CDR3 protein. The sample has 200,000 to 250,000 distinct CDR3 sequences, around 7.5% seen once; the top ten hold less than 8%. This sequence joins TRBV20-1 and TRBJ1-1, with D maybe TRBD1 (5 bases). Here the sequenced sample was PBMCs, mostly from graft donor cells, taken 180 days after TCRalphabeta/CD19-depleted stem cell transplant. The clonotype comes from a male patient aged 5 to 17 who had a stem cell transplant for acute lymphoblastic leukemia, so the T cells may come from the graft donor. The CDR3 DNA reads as TGCAGTGCTAGAGACCCGCATGGGGGGGTGAGCACTGAAGCTTTCTTT. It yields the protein CSARDPHGGVSTEAFF.